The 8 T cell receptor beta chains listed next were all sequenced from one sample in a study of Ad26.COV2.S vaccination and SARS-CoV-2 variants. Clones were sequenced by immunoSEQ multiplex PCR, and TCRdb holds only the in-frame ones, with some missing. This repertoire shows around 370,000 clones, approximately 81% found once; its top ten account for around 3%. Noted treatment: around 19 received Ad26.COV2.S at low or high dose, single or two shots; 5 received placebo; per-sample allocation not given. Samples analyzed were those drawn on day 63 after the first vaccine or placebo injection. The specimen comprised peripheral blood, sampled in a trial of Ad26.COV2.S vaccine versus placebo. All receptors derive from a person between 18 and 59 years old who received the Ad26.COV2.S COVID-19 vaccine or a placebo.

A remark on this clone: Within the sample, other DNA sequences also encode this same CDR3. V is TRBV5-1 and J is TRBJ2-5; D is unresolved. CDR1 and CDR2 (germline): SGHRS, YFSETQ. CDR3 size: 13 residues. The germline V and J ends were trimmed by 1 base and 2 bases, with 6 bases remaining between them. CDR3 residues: CASSLSPQETQYF. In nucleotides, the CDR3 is TGCGCCAGCAGCTTGAGCCCACAAGAGACCCAGTACTTC.

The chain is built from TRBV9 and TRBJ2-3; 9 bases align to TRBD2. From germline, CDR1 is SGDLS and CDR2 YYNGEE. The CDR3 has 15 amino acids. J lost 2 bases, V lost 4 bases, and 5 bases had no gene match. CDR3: CASSPRLADTDTQYF. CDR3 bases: TGTGCCAGCAGCCCCCGACTAGCGGACACAGATACGCAGTATTTT.

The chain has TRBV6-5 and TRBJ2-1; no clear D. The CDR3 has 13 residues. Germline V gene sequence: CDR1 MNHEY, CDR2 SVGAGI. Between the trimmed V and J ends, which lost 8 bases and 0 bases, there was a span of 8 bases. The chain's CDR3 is CASDNFSYNEQFF. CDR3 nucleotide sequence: TGTGCCAGCGATAATTTCTCCTACAATGAGCAGTTCTTC.

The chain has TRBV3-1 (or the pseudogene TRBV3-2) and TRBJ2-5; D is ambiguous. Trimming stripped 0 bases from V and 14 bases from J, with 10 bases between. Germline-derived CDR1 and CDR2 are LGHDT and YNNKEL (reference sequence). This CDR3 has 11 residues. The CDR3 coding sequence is TGTGCCAGCAGCCAAGATCGGCCAACCTACTTC. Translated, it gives CASSQDRPTYF.

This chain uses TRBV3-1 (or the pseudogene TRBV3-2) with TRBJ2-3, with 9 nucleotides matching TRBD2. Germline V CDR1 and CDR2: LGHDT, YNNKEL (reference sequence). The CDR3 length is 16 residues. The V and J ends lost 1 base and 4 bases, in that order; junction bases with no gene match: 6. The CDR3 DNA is TGTGCCAGCAGCCAAGGACTAGCGGTAGAATCAGATACGCAGTATTTT. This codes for CASSQGLAVESDTQYF.

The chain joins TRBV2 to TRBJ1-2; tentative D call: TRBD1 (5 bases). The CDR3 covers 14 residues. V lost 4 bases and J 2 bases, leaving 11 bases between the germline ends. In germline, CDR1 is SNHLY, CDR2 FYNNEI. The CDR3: CASSGAGRNYGYTF. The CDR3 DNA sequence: TGTGCCAGCAGTGGGGCAGGGCGAAACTATGGCTACACCTTC. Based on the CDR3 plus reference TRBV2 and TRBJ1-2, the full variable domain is EPEVTQTPSHQVTQMGQEVILRCVPISNHLYFYWYRQILGQKVEFLVSFYNNEISEKSEIFDDQFSVERPDGSNFTLKIRSTKLEDSAMYFCASSGAGRNYGYTFGSGTRLTVV.

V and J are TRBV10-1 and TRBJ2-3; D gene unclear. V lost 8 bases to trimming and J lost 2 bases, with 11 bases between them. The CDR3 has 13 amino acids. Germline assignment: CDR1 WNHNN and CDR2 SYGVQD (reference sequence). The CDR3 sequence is CASALDPTDTQYF. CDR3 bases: TGCGCCAGCGCTTTGGACCCCACAGATACGCAGTATTTT.

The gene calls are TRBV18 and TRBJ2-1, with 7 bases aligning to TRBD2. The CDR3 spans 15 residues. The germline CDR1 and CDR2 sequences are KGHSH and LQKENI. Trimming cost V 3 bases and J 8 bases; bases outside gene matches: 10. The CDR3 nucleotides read TGTGCCAGCTCACCCGCGGGAGACCCGGGGTATGAGCAGTTCTTC. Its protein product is CASSPAGDPGYEQFF. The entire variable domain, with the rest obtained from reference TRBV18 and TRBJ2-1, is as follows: NAGVMQNPRHLVRRRGQEARLRCSPMKGHSHVYWYRQLPEEGLKFMVYLQKENIIDESGMPKERFSAEFPKEGPSILRIQQVVRGDSAAYFCASSPAGDPGYEQFFGPGTRLTVL.